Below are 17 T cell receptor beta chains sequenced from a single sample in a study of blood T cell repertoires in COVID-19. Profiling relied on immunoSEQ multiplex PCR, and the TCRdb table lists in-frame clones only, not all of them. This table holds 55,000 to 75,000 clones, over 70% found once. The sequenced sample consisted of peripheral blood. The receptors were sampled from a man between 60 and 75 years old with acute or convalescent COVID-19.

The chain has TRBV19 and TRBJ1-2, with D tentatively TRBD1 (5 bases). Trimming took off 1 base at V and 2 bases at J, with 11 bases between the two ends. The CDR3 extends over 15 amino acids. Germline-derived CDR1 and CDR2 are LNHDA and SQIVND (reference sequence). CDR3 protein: CASSIGGRINYGYTF. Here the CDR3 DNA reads TGTGCCAGTAGTATAGGGGGCAGGATAAACTATGGCTACACCTTC.

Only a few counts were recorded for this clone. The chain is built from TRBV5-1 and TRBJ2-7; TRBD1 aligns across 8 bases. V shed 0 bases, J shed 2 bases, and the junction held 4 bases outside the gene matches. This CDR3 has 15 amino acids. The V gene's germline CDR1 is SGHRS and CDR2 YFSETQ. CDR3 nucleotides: TGCGCCAGCAGCTTGGTCAGGGGGCACCCCTACGAGCAGTACTTC. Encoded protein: CASSLVRGHPYEQYF.

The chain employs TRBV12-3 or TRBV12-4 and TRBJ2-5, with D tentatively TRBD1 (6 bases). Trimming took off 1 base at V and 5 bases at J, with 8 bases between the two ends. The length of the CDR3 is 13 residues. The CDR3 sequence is CASSLGQAETQYF. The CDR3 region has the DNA TGTGCCAGCAGTTTAGGACAGGCGGAGACCCAGTACTTC.

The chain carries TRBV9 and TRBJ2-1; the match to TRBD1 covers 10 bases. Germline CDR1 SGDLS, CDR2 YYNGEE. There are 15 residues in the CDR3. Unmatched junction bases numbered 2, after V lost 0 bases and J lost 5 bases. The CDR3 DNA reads TGTGCCAGCAGCGTAGTAGGACAGGGGGACAATGAGCAGTTCTTC. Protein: CASSVVGQGDNEQFF. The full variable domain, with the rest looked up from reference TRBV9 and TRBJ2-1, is DSGVTQTPKHLITATGQRVTLRCSPRSGDLSVYWYQQSLDQGLQFLIQYYNGEERAKGNILERFSAQQFPDLHSELNLSSLELGDSALYFCASSVVGQGDNEQFFGPGTRLTVL.

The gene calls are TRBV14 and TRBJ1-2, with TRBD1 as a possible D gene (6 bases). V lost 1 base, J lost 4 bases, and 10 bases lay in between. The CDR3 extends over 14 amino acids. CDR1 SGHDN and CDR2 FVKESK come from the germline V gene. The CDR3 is CASSQGTQGYGYTF. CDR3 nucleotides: TGTGCCAGCAGCCAAGGAACACAGGGCTATGGCTACACCTTC.

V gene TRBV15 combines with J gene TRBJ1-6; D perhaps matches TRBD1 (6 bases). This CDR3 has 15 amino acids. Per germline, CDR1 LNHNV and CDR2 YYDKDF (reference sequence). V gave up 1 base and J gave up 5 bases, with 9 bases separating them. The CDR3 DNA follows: TGTGCCACCAGCAGAGGACAGGAGGATAATTCACCCCTCCACTTT. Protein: CATSRGQEDNSPLHF.

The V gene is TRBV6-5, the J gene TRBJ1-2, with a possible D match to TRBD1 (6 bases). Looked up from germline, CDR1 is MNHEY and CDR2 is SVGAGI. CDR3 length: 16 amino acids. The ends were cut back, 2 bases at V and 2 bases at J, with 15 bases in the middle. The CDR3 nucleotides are TGTGCCAGCAGTTACGAGCGGACAGCTTCAAACTATGGCTACACCTTC. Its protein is CASSYERTASNYGYTF.

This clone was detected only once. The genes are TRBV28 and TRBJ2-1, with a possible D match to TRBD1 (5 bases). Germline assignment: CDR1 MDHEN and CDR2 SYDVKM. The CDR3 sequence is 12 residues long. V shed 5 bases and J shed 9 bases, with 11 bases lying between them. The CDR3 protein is CASSIRQSEQFF. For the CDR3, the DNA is TGTGCCAGCAGTATCCGACAGAGTGAGCAGTTCTTC.

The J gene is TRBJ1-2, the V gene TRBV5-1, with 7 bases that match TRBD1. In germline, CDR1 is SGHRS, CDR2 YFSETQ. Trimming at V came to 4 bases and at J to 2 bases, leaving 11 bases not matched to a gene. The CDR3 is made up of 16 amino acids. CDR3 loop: CASSLGTVGTNYGYTF. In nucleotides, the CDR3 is TGCGCCAGCAGCCTAGGGACAGTGGGAACAAACTATGGCTACACCTTC.

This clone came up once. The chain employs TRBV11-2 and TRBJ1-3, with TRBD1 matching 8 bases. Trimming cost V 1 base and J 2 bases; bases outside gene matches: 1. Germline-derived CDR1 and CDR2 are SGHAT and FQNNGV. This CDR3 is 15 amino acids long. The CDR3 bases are TGTGCCAGCAGCTTAGGACAGGGGCCTGGAAACACCATATATTTT. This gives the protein CASSLGQGPGNTIYF.

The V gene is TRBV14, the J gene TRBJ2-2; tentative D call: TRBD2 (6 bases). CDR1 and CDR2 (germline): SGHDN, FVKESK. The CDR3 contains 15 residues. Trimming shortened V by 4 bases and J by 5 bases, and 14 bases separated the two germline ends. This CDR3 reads CASSPWGEPTGELFF. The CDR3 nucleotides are TGTGCCAGCAGCCCATGGGGGGAACCTACCGGGGAGCTGTTTTTT. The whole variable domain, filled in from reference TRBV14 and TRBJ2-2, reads EAGVTQFPSHSVIEKGQTVTLRCDPISGHDNLYWYRRVMGKEIKFLLHFVKESKQDESGMPNNRFLAERTGGTYSTLKVQPAELEDSGVYFCASSPWGEPTGELFFGEGSRLTVL.

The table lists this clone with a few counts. The CDR3 loop is CASSSPPGQGWQEGIQYF. The CDR3 DNA reads as TGTGCCAGCAGCTCTCCCCCTGGACAGGGATGGCAGGAGGGCATTCAGTACTTC. The genes are TRBV7-9 and TRBJ2-4; TRBD1 aligns across 8 bases. V shed 4 bases and J 9 bases; nucleotides not matched to a gene: 20. CDR1 and CDR2 (germline): SEHNR, FQNEAQ (reference sequence). The CDR3 spans 18 residues.

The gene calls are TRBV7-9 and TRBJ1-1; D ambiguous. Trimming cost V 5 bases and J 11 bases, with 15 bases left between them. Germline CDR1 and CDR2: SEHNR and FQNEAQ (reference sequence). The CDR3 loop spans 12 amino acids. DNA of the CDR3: TGTGCCAGCAGCGATCGGCAGGCACGCGCTTTCTTT. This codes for CASSDRQARAFF.

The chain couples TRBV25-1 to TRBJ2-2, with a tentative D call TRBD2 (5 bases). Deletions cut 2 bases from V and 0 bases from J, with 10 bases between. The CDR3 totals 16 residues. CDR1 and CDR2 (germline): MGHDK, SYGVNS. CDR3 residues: CASSETRGANTGELFF. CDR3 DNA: TGTGCCAGCAGTGAAACCCGGGGAGCGAACACCGGGGAGCTGTTTTTT.

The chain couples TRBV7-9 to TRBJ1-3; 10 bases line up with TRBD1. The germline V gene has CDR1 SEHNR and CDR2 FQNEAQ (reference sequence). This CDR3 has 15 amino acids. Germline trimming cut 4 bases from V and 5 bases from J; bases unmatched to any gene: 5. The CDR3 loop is CASSYGQGERNTIYF. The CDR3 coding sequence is TGTGCCAGCAGCTACGGACAGGGGGAGAGAAACACCATATATTTT.

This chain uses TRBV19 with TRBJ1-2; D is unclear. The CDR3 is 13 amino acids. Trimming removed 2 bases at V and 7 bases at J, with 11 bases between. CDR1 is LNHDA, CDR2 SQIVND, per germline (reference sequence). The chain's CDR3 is CASSIKRRGGYTF. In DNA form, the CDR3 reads TGTGCCAGTAGTATAAAGCGGCGAGGTGGCTACACCTTC.

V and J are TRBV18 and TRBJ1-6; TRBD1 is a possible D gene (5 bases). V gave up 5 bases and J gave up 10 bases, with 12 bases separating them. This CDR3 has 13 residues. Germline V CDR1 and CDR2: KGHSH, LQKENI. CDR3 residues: CASSSGGDSPLHF. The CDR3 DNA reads TGTGCCAGCTCATCCGGGGGAGACTCACCCCTCCACTTT.